This T cell receptor beta chain appears in the sequencing data of a study of shared clonotypes between healthy human individuals. The CDR3 totals 14 residues. Trimming at V came to 4 bases and at J to 8 bases, leaving 11 bases not matched to a gene. Germline values: CDR1 SGHTS, CDR2 YDEGEE. Source study methods: Junction-only sequences without quality scores came from ImmunoSEQ, so filtering differed. Generated by immunoSEQ multiplex PCR, the TCRdb table keeps only in-frame clones and is missing some. V and J calls and clone size are copied from that table; D and trimming were computed from the DNA. The profile shows some 1 million clones, roughly 80% of them singletons.

Sequenced sample: memory CD4+ T cells sorted from blood. The subset denotes: CD45RA-negative fraction. This TCR derives from a man aged 18 to 30 in good health. The rearrangement links TRBV5-8 to TRBJ1-2, with 7 nucleotides matching TRBD1. The CDR3 loop reads CASSNDRVARGYTF. CDR3 sequence (DNA): TGTGCCAGCAGCAACGACAGGGTGGCAAGGGGCTACACCTTC. The complete variable domain, with remaining parts taken from reference TRBV5-8 and TRBJ1-2, reads EAGVTQSPTHLIKTRGQQATLRCSPISGHTSVYWYQQALGLGLQFLLWYDEGEERNRGNFPPRFSGRQFPNYSSELNVNALELEDSALYLCASSNDRVARGYTFGSGTRLTVV.